These 19 T cell receptor beta chains share one sample of origin, sequenced in a study of vaccination and CD4 T cells after COVID-19. The Oncomine TCR Beta short-read assay sequenced DNA from cultured CD4+ T cells. TCRdb independently ran MiXCR on the PCR reads; one entry per CDR3 protein. The repertoire holds approximately 20,000 distinct CDR3 sequences, with around three fifths as singletons. These TCRs' antigens remain unknown. Treatment reported: roughly 10-day PBMC culture with coronavirus spike peptide pools or control peptides (ViraFEST assay). The sample consisted of CD4+ T cells from blood, cultured in vitro. The source of these receptors is a human donor who had recovered from COVID-19.

A remark on this clonotype: A junction end diverges from the germline sequence, so it may reflect a read error. The V call is TRBV25-1, the J call TRBJ2-1; D is possibly TRBD1 (7 bases). Germline V gives CDR1 MGHDK, CDR2 SYGVNS. The CDR3 length is 10 residues. CDR3 region: CRGEDNEQFF. The CDR3 nucleotides are TGCAGGGGGGAAGACAATGAGCAGTTCTTC.

This clonotype was seen only a few times. The chain joins TRBV20-1 to TRBJ1-2; maybe TRBD1 (6 bases). The CDR3 has 11 amino acids. The germline V and J ends were trimmed by 5 bases and 6 bases, with 10 bases remaining between them. Germline CDR1 is DFQATT and CDR2 is SNEGSKA (reference sequence). CDR3 protein: CSAVQGDGYTF. In DNA, the CDR3 is TGCAGTGCTGTACAGGGTGATGGCTACACCTTC.

The chain combines TRBV19 with TRBJ2-1, with TRBD2 matching 15 bases. There are 19 residues in the CDR3. Germline V lookup: CDR1 LNHDA, CDR2 SQIVND (reference sequence). With 9 bases clipped from V and 6 bases from J, the junction kept 18 bases outside the gene matches. The CDR3 loop is CASTSPGLAGGDFGNEQFF. CDR3 DNA sequence: TGTGCCAGCACGTCACCGGGACTAGCGGGAGGTGATTTCGGCAATGAGCAGTTCTTC.

This clonotype was detected only a few times. The rearrangement links TRBV6-2 or TRBV6-3 to TRBJ1-1; a weak D match, TRBD1 (6 bases). The V end was cut by 9 bases, the J end by 6 bases, with 29 bases between. The CDR3 has 17 residues. Germline V gives CDR1 MNHEY, CDR2 SVGEGT. CDR3 nucleotides: TGTGCCAGTAACCTACTACAGGGCCTGGGTGGTTCGGCTGAAGCTTTCTTT. Its protein product is CASNLLQGLGGSAEAFF.

The V call is TRBV19, the J call TRBJ1-1; maybe TRBD1 (6 bases). Trimming stripped 8 bases from V and 0 bases from J, with 13 bases between. This CDR3 spans 14 amino acids. CDR1 is LNHDA, CDR2 SQIVND, per germline (reference sequence). The CDR3 region is CASARGDMNTEAFF. CDR3 DNA sequence: TGTGCCAGTGCTAGGGGGGACATGAACACTGAAGCTTTCTTT.

This clonotype was seen a handful of times. This rearrangement joins TRBV19 to TRBJ1-3; D is ambiguous. The CDR3 length is 13 residues. Germline V gives CDR1 LNHDA, CDR2 SQIVND (reference sequence). The V end lost 9 bases, the J end lost 7 bases, and 16 bases lay between the germline ends. The CDR3, as DNA: TGTGCCAGCAATACTGGGGAAGGGAACACCATATATTTT. Translation: CASNTGEGNTIYF.

The chain is built from TRBV5-4 and TRBJ2-1; 7 nucleotides line up with TRBD2. Germline lookup yields CDR1 SGHNT and CDR2 YYREEE (reference sequence). Trimming cost V 2 bases and J 9 bases; bases outside gene matches: 11. The CDR3 covers 15 residues. The CDR3: CASSFGAGSPGEQFF. DNA for the CDR3: TGTGCCAGCAGCTTCGGAGCGGGATCTCCGGGTGAGCAGTTCTTC.

The chain combines TRBV6-1 with TRBJ1-5; TRBD1 is a possible D gene (6 bases). Trimming took off 6 bases at V and 1 base at J, with 10 bases between the two ends. Per germline, CDR1 MNHNS and CDR2 SASEGT. The CDR3 spans 14 residues. The CDR3 DNA is TGTGCCAGCAGCCAGGGGCGAAGCAATCAGCCCCAGCATTTT. Its protein product is CASSQGRSNQPQHF.

V and J are TRBV7-2 and TRBJ1-3; D call uncertain. Germline-derived CDR1 and CDR2 are SGHTA and FQGNSA. CDR3 length: 15 amino acids. V lost 0 bases and J lost 4, with 10 bases in between. The CDR3 reads CASSLAIVGGNTIYF. The CDR3 region has the DNA TGTGCCAGCAGCTTAGCGATTGTCGGAGGAAACACCATATATTTT.

The rearrangement uses TRBV20-1 and TRBJ2-5; D is unclear. The CDR3 spans 13 residues. CDR1 DFQATT and CDR2 SNEGSKA come from the germline V gene (reference sequence). The ends were cut back, 5 bases at V and 4 bases at J, with 14 bases in the middle. In DNA form, the CDR3 reads TGCAGTGCTTCCCCCACAAACATAGAGACCCAGTACTTC. Its translation: CSASPTNIETQYF.

The CDR3 loop is CATRDTRVNTEAFF. The CDR3 coding sequence is TGTGCCACCAGGGACACACGCGTGAACACTGAAGCTTTCTTT. The J gene is TRBJ1-1, the V gene TRBV24-1, with D perhaps TRBD1 (5 bases). Trimming stripped 7 bases from V and 0 bases from J, with 11 bases between. Germline loops: CDR1 KGHDR, CDR2 SFDVKD. This CDR3 region has 14 residues.

This sequence joins TRBV6-2 or TRBV6-3 and TRBJ1-2, with TRBD1 identical over 7 bases. CDR3 length: 12 amino acids. The V gene end was trimmed by 6 bases and the J gene end by 8 bases; junction bases not matched to a gene: 6. Germline loops: CDR1 MNHEY, CDR2 SVGEGT. DNA of the CDR3: TGTGCCAGCAGGCCCGACAGGGCCGGCTACACCTTC. It translates to CASRPDRAGYTF.

In its sample, this clonotype was seen a few times. The chain couples TRBV10-3 to TRBJ1-5; D perhaps matches TRBD1 (6 bases). Germline loops: CDR1 ENHRY, CDR2 SYGVKD. The length of the CDR3 is 15 residues. Trimming took off 3 bases at V and 2 bases at J, with 11 bases between the two ends. CDR3 loop: CAISDRGLGNQPQHF. CDR3 bases: TGTGCCATCAGTGATAGGGGGTTAGGCAATCAGCCCCAGCATTTT.

This clonotype was counted only a few times. The chain joins TRBV2 to TRBJ2-7, with D unresolved. Between the trimmed V and J ends, which lost 8 bases and 2 bases, there was a span of 13 bases. Germline-derived CDR1 and CDR2 are SNHLY and FYNNEI. The CDR3 consists of 13 residues. CDR3 loop: CASHTGPTYEQYF. CDR3 DNA sequence: TGTGCCAGCCACACGGGCCCGACCTACGAGCAGTACTTC.

The rearrangement joins TRBV6-1 to TRBJ2-7, with 8 bases fitting TRBD1. This CDR3 spans 12 amino acids. The junction had 5 bases not matched to a gene; V was cut back by 9 bases and J by 4 bases. Germline CDR1 MNHNS, CDR2 SASEGT. The CDR3 coding sequence is TGTGCCAGTGGACAGGGTACTTACGAGCAGTACTTC. Amino acids: CASGQGTYEQYF.

There are a few counts of this clonotype. The genes are TRBV7-9 and TRBJ1-1; D is perhaps TRBD1 (5 bases). Trimming took off 1 base at V and 11 bases at J, with 11 bases between the two ends. The CDR3 is made up of 12 amino acids. Germline V gene lookup returns CDR1 SEHNR and CDR2 FQNEAQ (reference sequence). The CDR3 DNA is TGTGCCAGCAGCTTAGGGGACCGAGGGGCTTTCTTT. Amino acids: CASSLGDRGAFF.

This chain connects TRBV11-2 to TRBJ1-2, with D perhaps matching TRBD1 (5 bases). There are 14 residues in the CDR3. Trimming removed 2 bases from V and 7 bases from J, with 14 bases in between. CDR1 is SGHAT and CDR2 is FQNNGV in the germline V gene. The DNA for the CDR3 is TGTGCCAGCAGCTTAACAGAGGGAGGGGCTGGCTACACCTTC. Its translation: CASSLTEGGAGYTF.

For the CDR3, the DNA is TGTGCCAGCTTCCGGGACAGCTCTAACTATGGCTACACCTTC. Encoded protein: CASFRDSSNYGYTF. This sequence joins TRBV12-3 or TRBV12-4 and TRBJ1-2; 7 bases fit TRBD1. The CDR3 consists of 14 residues. The ends lost 8 bases at V and 0 bases at J; junction bases unmatched: 6.

The chain employs TRBV6-5 and TRBJ2-4, with D maybe TRBD2 (5 bases). CDR1 and CDR2 (germline): MNHEY, SVGAGI. V was shortened by 0 bases and J by 0 bases, with 12 bases between the two germline ends. The CDR3 has 17 amino acids. The CDR3 region has the DNA TGTGCCAGCAGTTACTCCCCTCCAGGACTAGCCAAAAACATTCAGTACTTC. It encodes CASSYSPPGLAKNIQYF.